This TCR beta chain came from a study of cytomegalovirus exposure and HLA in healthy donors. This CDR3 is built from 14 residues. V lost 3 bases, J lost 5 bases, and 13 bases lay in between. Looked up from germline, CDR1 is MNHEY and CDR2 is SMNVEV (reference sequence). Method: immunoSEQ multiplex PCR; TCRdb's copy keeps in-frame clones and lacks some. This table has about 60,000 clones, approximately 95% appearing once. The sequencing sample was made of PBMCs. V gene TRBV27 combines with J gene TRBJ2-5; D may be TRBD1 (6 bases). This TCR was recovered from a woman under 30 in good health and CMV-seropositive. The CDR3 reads CASSFQGFGETQYF. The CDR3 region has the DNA TGTGCCAGCAGTTTTCAGGGGTTCGGCGAGACCCAGTACTTC.